This record looks at one T cell receptor beta chain sequence and its context. The target antigen is unknown. A J-beta primer mix and a sample-barcoded 5' primer were used in a second PCR of about 6 to 12 cycles. MiXCR, applied by TCRdb to the 5' RACE reads, yields one record per CDR3 protein. The sample shows 850,000 to 1,000,000 distinct CDR3 sequences, roughly 51% of them seen only once. This record belongs to a study of blood T cells in healthy people across ages. Study results and limitations: Comparison with aged donors showed that long-lived donors had more naive CD4+ cells and higher diversity. TCR beta diversity tracked closely with naive T cell percentage.

CDR1 and CDR2 (germline): SGHTA, FQGNSA. The CDR3 runs 12 residues. The germline V and J ends were trimmed by 4 bases and 3 bases, with 4 bases remaining between them. This chain links TRBV7-2 with TRBJ2-1; D call uncertain. The TCR originated in a woman aged 55-69 years in good health. The sequencing input was blood. CDR3 amino acids: CASSWHYNEQFF. CDR3 nucleotide sequence: TGTGCCAGCAGCTGGCACTACAATGAGCAGTTCTTC.